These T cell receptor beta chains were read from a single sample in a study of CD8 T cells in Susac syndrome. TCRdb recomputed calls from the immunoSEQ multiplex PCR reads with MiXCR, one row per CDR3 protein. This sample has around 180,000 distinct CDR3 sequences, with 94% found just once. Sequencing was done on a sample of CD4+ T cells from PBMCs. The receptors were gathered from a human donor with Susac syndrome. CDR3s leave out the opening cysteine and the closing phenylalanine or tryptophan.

CDR3aa: ASSDPRGTNQPQH
v_gene: TRBV6-4
j_gene: TRBJ1-5

CDR3aa: SGNGGTDTQY
v_gene: TRBV20-1
j_gene: TRBJ2-3

CDR3aa: ASRMREKLF
v_gene: TRBV28
j_gene: TRBJ1-4

CDR3aa: ASSPLGPLSGELF
v_gene: TRBV3-1
j_gene: TRBJ2-2

CDR3aa: ASSFRVDYGYT
v_gene: TRBV12-3/TRBV12-4
j_gene: TRBJ1-2

CDR3aa: ASSEEETQY
v_gene: TRBV2
j_gene: TRBJ2-5

CDR3aa: ASSGRQGGTDTQY
v_gene: TRBV6-1
j_gene: TRBJ2-3

CDR3aa: SASLDGTQY
v_gene: TRBV20-1
j_gene: TRBJ2-5

CDR3aa: ATSRDTMNTEAF
v_gene: TRBV15
j_gene: TRBJ1-1

CDR3aa: SARSPGGVGRTGELF
v_gene: TRBV20-1
j_gene: TRBJ2-2

CDR3aa: ASSGTEPPGPGGKTQY
v_gene: TRBV25-1
j_gene: TRBJ2-5

CDR3aa: ASSSGGPSQSSTDTQY
v_gene: TRBV5-4
j_gene: TRBJ2-3

CDR3aa: ASEGQGDNEQF
v_gene: TRBV10-2
j_gene: TRBJ2-1

CDR3aa: ASSPDQAGFQETQY
v_gene: TRBV3-1
j_gene: TRBJ2-5

CDR3aa: ASSPGASNQPQH
v_gene: TRBV18
j_gene: TRBJ1-5

CDR3aa: SVDRGTYNEQF
v_gene: TRBV29-1
j_gene: TRBJ2-1

CDR3aa: ASSQRQGWAGELF
v_gene: TRBV4-3
j_gene: TRBJ2-2

CDR3aa: ASSVHTGELF
v_gene: TRBV2
j_gene: TRBJ2-2

CDR3aa: ASSLPGGANYGYT
v_gene: TRBV5-4
j_gene: TRBJ1-2

CDR3aa: ASSHQGQGASSWQF
v_gene: TRBV4-3
j_gene: TRBJ2-1

CDR3aa: SVEDKLGYT
v_gene: TRBV29-1
j_gene: TRBJ1-2

CDR3aa: ASSPIQGAVYEQY
v_gene: TRBV14
j_gene: TRBJ2-7

CDR3aa: ASSHRPRQADQETQY
v_gene: TRBV14
j_gene: TRBJ2-5

CDR3aa: ASSTGTENYGYT
v_gene: TRBV5-1
j_gene: TRBJ1-2

CDR3aa: ASSLGAPGEKLF
v_gene: TRBV5-1
j_gene: TRBJ1-4

CDR3aa: ASSWGLAGTQETQY
v_gene: TRBV5-4
j_gene: TRBJ2-5

CDR3aa: SVRGSLDEKLF
v_gene: TRBV29-1
j_gene: TRBJ1-4

CDR3aa: ASSLAAGQGQETQY
v_gene: TRBV5-4
j_gene: TRBJ2-5

CDR3aa: SVGRDTSGNTIY
v_gene: TRBV29-1
j_gene: TRBJ1-3

CDR3aa: AISDYVETQY
v_gene: TRBV10-3
j_gene: TRBJ2-5

CDR3aa: ASSFGDTTRNEQY
v_gene: TRBV7-9
j_gene: TRBJ2-7

CDR3aa: ASSQEAGPPKNIQY
v_gene: TRBV4-1
j_gene: TRBJ2-4

CDR3aa: ASSQNPDSPLH
v_gene: TRBV6-4
j_gene: TRBJ1-6

CDR3aa: ASSLLGATNQPQH
v_gene: TRBV7-9
j_gene: TRBJ1-5

CDR3aa: ATSRSRARGINEKLF
v_gene: TRBV15
j_gene: TRBJ1-4

CDR3aa: ASSLSGARQETQY
v_gene: TRBV5-1
j_gene: TRBJ2-5

CDR3aa: ASSTPGGVSADTQY
v_gene: TRBV25-1
j_gene: TRBJ2-3

CDR3aa: ASSAGTGETQY
v_gene: TRBV5-1
j_gene: TRBJ2-5

CDR3aa: ASSPDQGPNQPQH
v_gene: TRBV3-1
j_gene: TRBJ1-5

CDR3aa: ASSLAGQGVYEQY
v_gene: TRBV25-1
j_gene: TRBJ2-7

CDR3aa: SVDGSPTDTQY
v_gene: TRBV29-1
j_gene: TRBJ2-3

CDR3aa: ASSFYLRAGETQY
v_gene: TRBV12-3/TRBV12-4
j_gene: TRBJ2-5

CDR3aa: ASSVATSHTGELF
v_gene: TRBV2
j_gene: TRBJ2-2

CDR3aa: SVSTSGEETQY
v_gene: TRBV29-1
j_gene: TRBJ2-5

CDR3aa: ASSPRGGSNEQF
v_gene: TRBV7-7
j_gene: TRBJ2-1

CDR3aa: ASSAQGMNTEAF
v_gene: TRBV6-6
j_gene: TRBJ1-1

CDR3aa: ASSPIAGDTEAF
v_gene: TRBV18
j_gene: TRBJ1-1

CDR3aa: ASRPGQGMNTEAF
v_gene: TRBV7-2
j_gene: TRBJ1-1

CDR3aa: ASSVSATGLWTGELF
v_gene: TRBV9
j_gene: TRBJ2-2

CDR3aa: ASSHPSNGQADSYNEQF
v_gene: TRBV3-1
j_gene: TRBJ2-1

CDR3aa: ASSSTGSGPHGEQF
v_gene: TRBV7-9
j_gene: TRBJ2-1